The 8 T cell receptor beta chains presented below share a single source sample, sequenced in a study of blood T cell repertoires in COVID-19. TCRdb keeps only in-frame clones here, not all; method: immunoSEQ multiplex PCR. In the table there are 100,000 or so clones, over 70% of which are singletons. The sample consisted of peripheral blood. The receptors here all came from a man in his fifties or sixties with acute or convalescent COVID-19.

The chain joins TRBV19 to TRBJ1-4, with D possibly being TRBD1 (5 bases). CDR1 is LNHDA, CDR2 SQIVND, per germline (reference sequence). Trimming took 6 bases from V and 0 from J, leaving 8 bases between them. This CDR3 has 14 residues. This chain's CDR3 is CASRLQATNEKLFF. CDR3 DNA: TGTGCCAGTAGACTACAGGCAACTAATGAAAAACTGTTTTTT.

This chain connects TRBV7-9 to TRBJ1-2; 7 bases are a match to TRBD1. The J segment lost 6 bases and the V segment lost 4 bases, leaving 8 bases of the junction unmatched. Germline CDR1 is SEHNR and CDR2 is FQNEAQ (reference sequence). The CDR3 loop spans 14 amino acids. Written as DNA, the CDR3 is TGTGCCAGCAGCTCTACCGAGGGGGCGGATGGCTACACCTTC. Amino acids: CASSSTEGADGYTF.

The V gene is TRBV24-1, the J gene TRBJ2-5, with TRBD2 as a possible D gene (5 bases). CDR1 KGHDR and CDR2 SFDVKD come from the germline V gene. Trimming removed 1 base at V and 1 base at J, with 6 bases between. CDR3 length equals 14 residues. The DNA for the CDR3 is TGTGCCACCAGTGATTTTGGGAGCCAAGAGACCCAGTACTTC. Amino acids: CATSDFGSQETQYF.

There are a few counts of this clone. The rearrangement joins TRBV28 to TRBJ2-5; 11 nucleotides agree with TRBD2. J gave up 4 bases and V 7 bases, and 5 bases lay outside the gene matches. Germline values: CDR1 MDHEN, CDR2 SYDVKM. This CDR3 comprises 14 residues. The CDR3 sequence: CASTIAGGVETQYF. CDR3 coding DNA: TGTGCCAGCACCATAGCGGGGGGGGTAGAGACCCAGTACTTC.

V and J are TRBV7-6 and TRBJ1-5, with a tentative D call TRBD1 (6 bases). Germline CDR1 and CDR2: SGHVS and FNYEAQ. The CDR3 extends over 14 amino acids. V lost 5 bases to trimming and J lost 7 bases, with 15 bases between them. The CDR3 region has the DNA TGTGCCAGCAGCCCAGACAGGTTTCGGCAGCCCCAGCATTTT. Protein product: CASSPDRFRQPQHF.

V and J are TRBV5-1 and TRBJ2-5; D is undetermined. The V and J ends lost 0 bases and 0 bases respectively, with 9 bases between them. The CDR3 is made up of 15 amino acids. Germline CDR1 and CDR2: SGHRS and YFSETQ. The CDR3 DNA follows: TGCGCCAGCAGCTTGGGTCAGATATACCAAGAGACCCAGTACTTC. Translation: CASSLGQIYQETQYF.

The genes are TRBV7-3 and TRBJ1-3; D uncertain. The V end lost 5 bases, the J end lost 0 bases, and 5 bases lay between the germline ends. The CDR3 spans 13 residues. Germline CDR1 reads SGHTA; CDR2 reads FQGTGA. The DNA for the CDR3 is TGTGCCAGCAGCACAAGCTCTGGAAACACCATATATTTT. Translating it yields CASSTSSGNTIYF.

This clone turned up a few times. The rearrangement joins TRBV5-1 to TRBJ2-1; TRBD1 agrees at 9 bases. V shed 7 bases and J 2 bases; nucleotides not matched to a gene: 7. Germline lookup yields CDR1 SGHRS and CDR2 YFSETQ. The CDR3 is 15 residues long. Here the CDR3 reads CASHTGQGAYNEQFF. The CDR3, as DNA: TGCGCCAGCCATACGGGACAGGGAGCCTACAATGAGCAGTTCTTC.